The 9 T cell receptor beta chains listed next were all sequenced from one sample in a study of CD8 T cells in Susac syndrome. A quantity of roughly 0.5 to 1 ug RNA underwent reverse transcription using random hexamers. TCRdb passed the immunoSEQ multiplex PCR reads through MiXCR, listing each CDR3 protein once. This sample yields tens of thousands of distinct CDR3 sequences, of which over 90% are seen a single time; more than 0.09% belongs to the top ten. Sequences were obtained from CD4+ T cells from PBMCs. These receptors all come from a human donor with multiple sclerosis.

The chain carries TRBV20-1 and TRBJ1-2; 11 bases match TRBD1. In germline, CDR1 is DFQATT, CDR2 SNEGSKA (reference sequence). CDR3 size: 14 residues. With V trimmed by 2 bases and J by 8 bases, 7 bases remained unmatched. The CDR3 nucleotides read TGCAGTGCTAGAATAGGACAGGGGGCTGGAGGCTACACCTTC. This translates into CSARIGQGAGGYTF.

The chain employs TRBV28 and TRBJ2-1, with 8 bases aligning to TRBD1. CDR3 length equals 16 residues. With V trimmed by 6 bases and J by 5 bases, 12 bases remained unmatched. Germline V gene data show CDR1 as MDHEN and CDR2 as SYDVKM. CDR3 DNA sequence: TGTGCCAGCAGACCGAGGGGGACAGGTCGACACAATGAGCAGTTCTTC. As protein: CASRPRGTGRHNEQFF.

V usage is TRBV3-1 and J usage is TRBJ2-1, with TRBD2 as a possible D gene (6 bases). The CDR3 runs 13 residues. V gave up 7 bases and J gave up 6 bases, with 13 bases separating them. CDR1 and CDR2 (germline): LGHDT, YNNKEL (reference sequence). In DNA form, the CDR3 reads TGTGCCAGCACCCCCTCGGGGGTCAATGAGCAGTTCTTC. Its protein product is CASTPSGVNEQFF.

This chain uses TRBV6-2 or TRBV6-3 with TRBJ1-6, with 8 bases matching TRBD1. After removal of 8 bases from V and 9 bases from J, the junction contained 6 bases not matched to a gene. The germline gives CDR1 MNHEY, CDR2 SVGEGT. The CDR3 runs to 13 residues. The CDR3 reads CASGQGAFSPLHF. DNA for the CDR3: TGTGCCAGCGGACAGGGAGCCTTTTCACCCCTCCACTTT.

The gene calls are TRBV30 and TRBJ1-6; D possibly corresponds to TRBD1 (6 bases). The V gene lost 1 base and the J gene lost 10 bases, with 11 bases spanning the gap. The CDR3 loop spans 13 amino acids. Germline lookup yields CDR1 GTSNPN and CDR2 SVGIG (reference sequence). CDR3 protein: CAWSANRESPLHF. CDR3 nucleotides: TGTGCCTGGAGTGCAAACAGGGAATCACCCCTCCACTTT. Full variable domain (outside the CDR3, taken from reference TRBV30 and TRBJ1-6): SQTIHQWPATLVQPVGSPLSLECTVEGTSNPNLYWYRQAAGRGLQLLFYSVGIGQISSEVPQNLSASRPQDRQFILSSKKLLLSDSGFYLCAWSANRESPLHFGNGTRLTVT.

V is TRBV9 and J is TRBJ2-6, with D possibly matching TRBD2 (5 bases). From germline, CDR1 is SGDLS and CDR2 YYNGEE. This CDR3 comprises 16 residues. Between the trimmed V and J ends, which lost 0 bases and 7 bases, there was a span of 14 bases. This CDR3 reads CASSVGGQVLANVLTF. The CDR3 nucleotides are TGTGCCAGCAGCGTAGGAGGGCAGGTCCTCGCCAACGTCCTGACTTTC. The whole variable domain, remainder taken from reference TRBV9 and TRBJ2-6, is DSGVTQTPKHLITATGQRVTLRCSPRSGDLSVYWYQQSLDQGLQFLIQYYNGEERAKGNILERFSAQQFPDLHSELNLSSLELGDSALYFCASSVGGQVLANVLTFGAGSRLTVL.

This chain uses TRBV5-1 with TRBJ1-6; maybe TRBD1 (6 bases). The germline CDR1 and CDR2 sequences are SGHRS and YFSETQ. The CDR3 covers 15 residues. The ends were cut back, 4 bases at V and 3 bases at J, with 11 bases in the middle. CDR3 region: CASSPVDSYNSPLHF. The CDR3 DNA reads as TGCGCCAGCAGCCCGGTGGACAGCTATAATTCACCCCTCCACTTT.

V and J are TRBV27 and TRBJ1-2; TRBD1 is a possible D gene (6 bases). Germline-derived CDR1 and CDR2 are MNHEY and SMNVEV (reference sequence). The length of the CDR3 is 15 residues. V was trimmed by 8 bases and J by 8 bases, leaving 24 bases between them. CDR3 in amino acids: CASRETSTGVGGYTF. Written as DNA, the CDR3 is TGTGCCAGCCGCGAAACTTCGACAGGCGTAGGGGGCTACACCTTC.

The chain uses TRBV9 and TRBJ2-1; D gene ambiguous. The germline V gene encodes CDR1 SGDLS and CDR2 YYNGEE. Trimming shortened V by 4 bases and J by 0 bases, and 11 bases separated the two germline ends. This CDR3 region has 15 residues. The CDR3 region is CASSSALGSYNEQFF. The CDR3 DNA reads TGTGCCAGCAGCAGCGCCTTAGGCTCCTACAATGAGCAGTTCTTC.